These T cell receptor beta chains were read from a single sample in a study of T cells in Graves' hyperthyroidism and ophthalmopathy. TCRdb reprocessed the multiplex PCR reads via MiXCR and lists one record per CDR3 protein. The sample consists of over 550,000 distinct CDR3 sequences, over 15% of them appearing once. Sequencing was carried out using blood. These receptors were collected from a woman aged 18-29 years with Graves' hyperthyroidism. CDR3s include the opening cysteine and the closing phenylalanine or tryptophan. The D gene is left open where the match is weak. Clone size appears in some rows only: once, few, many, or a class for an expanded clone.

TRBJ2-7	TRBV28	few	TRBD2	TGTGCCAGCAGCCCCGGCTGGGCGGGAGTTTTGGAGCAGTACTTC	CASSPGWAGVLEQYF
TRBJ2-5	TRBV6-1	many	TRBD2	TGTGCCAGCAGTCAACCGGGACTAGCGGAAGAGACCCAGTACTTC	CASSQPGLAEETQYF
TRBJ2-1	TRBV5-4	-	TRBD2	TGTGCCAGCAGCTTTCGCCGGGGAGGGCTTAACAATGAGCAGTTCTTC	CASSFRRGGLNNEQFF
TRBJ2-3	TRBV12-3/TRBV12-4	many	TRBD2	TGTGCCAGCAGTTTATCTAGCGGGAGACAGGATACGCAGTATTTT	CASSLSSGRQDTQYF
TRBJ2-2	TRBV2	many	-	TGTGCCAGCAGCGTAAGACAGGCCGGGGAGCTGTTTTTT	CASSVRQAGELFF
TRBJ2-3	TRBV19	few	-	TGTGCCAGTAGTATCAGGCCACACCTCAGCACAGATACGCAGTATTTT	CASSIRPHLSTDTQYF
TRBJ2-3	TRBV4-2	-	TRBD2	TGTGCCAGCAGCCAAGATGGGTCGGGAGGGGCGGATACGCAGTATTTT	CASSQDGSGGADTQYF
TRBJ2-7	TRBV15	-	-	TGTGCCACCAGCAGAGTTCGGGGCTCCTACGAGCAGTACTTC	CATSRVRGSYEQYF
TRBJ2-1	TRBV12-3/TRBV12-4	few	-	TGTGCCAGCAGTTCCCAGTATGGGGGAACAAGCTACAATGAGCAGTTCTTC	CASSSQYGGTSYNEQFF
TRBJ2-5	TRBV28	-	-	TGTGCCAGCAGCGTGCAAATACAAGAGACCCAGTACTTC	CASSVQIQETQYF
TRBJ1-1	TRBV5-1	few	-	TGCGCCAGCAGCTCTCAAAAGACAAGTAGTAGGACTGAAGCTTTCTTT	CASSSQKTSSRTEAFF
TRBJ2-5	TRBV29-1	many	-	TGCAGCGTTGGGTTAGCGGTCCAAGAGACCCAGTACTTC	CSVGLAVQETQYF
TRBJ1-2	TRBV3-1	few	TRBD1	TGTGCCAGCAGTCGACAGGGGTTCCGCCGAGGCGGCTACACCTTC	CASSRQGFRRGGYTF
TRBJ2-1	TRBV19	-	-	TGTGCCAGTAGTATCGGAGCCATCGAGCAGTTCTTC	CASSIGAIEQFF
TRBJ1-5	TRBV20-1	many	-	TGCAGTGCTAGAGATGCAGTCCGGAGCAATCAGCCCCAGCATTTT	CSARDAVRSNQPQHF
TRBJ2-7	TRBV6-1	many	TRBD1	TGTGCCAGCAGTGAGGGGGACAGCTCCTACGAGCAGTACTTC	CASSEGDSSYEQYF
TRBJ2-3	TRBV10-3	-	TRBD2	TGTGCCATCAGTGGGACTAGCGGGAGCCATAGCCCAGATACGCAGTATTTT	CAISGTSGSHSPDTQYF
TRBJ2-7	TRBV15	-	TRBD2	TGTGCCACCGGCATAGGGTTGCTAGCGGGAGGATACGAGCAGTACTTC	CATGIGLLAGGYEQYF
TRBJ1-2	TRBV20-1	many	TRBD1	TGCAGTGCTACCCTCCCAGACAGGGCGAGGGGCTACACCTTC	CSATLPDRARGYTF
TRBJ1-4	TRBV7-9	few	-	TGTGCCAGCAGCTTATCGGGGGGGCCGGCTAATGAAAAACTGTTTTTT	CASSLSGGPANEKLFF
TRBJ2-7	TRBV24-1	many	-	TGTGCCACCAGTCTAACGCGAGGAGGGTTTTTGTACGAGCAGTACTTC	CATSLTRGGFLYEQYF
TRBJ2-7	TRBV28	many	TRBD2	TGTGCCATCGGGACTAGCGGGACCTTCGGCGAGCAGTACTTC	CAIGTSGTFGEQYF
TRBJ2-3	TRBV20-1	many	-	TGCAGTGCTCCACCTCCCAAGGGTTCGGCAGATACGCAGTATTTT	CSAPPPKGSADTQYF
TRBJ2-5	TRBV6-2/TRBV6-3	few	-	TGTGCCAGCAGTTACTACGACAGCTTCCAAGAGACCCAGTACTTC	CASSYYDSFQETQYF
TRBJ2-7	TRBV9	few	-	TGTGCCAGCACCCTGGGCCCCGGAGGGACCTACGAGCAGTACTTC	CASTLGPGGTYEQYF
TRBJ2-3	TRBV4-1	-	TRBD2	TGCGCCAGCAGCCAAGACCCCTTTAGCGGGAGGGCATCCGGAACAGATACGCAGTATTTT	CASSQDPFSGRASGTDTQYF
TRBJ1-1	TRBV5-1	-	-	TGCGCCAGCAGCTTGAACCCGAGGGGGGTCCCCACTGAAGCTTTCTTT	CASSLNPRGVPTEAFF
TRBJ1-2	TRBV20-1	few	TRBD1	TGCAGTGCTCCCGGACAGGGGGACTGGGGCTATGGCTACACCTTC	CSAPGQGDWGYGYTF
TRBJ2-1	TRBV28	few	TRBD1	TGTGCCAGCAGTTTCCGGGAACGGACAGGGCCCGAGCAGTTCTTC	CASSFRERTGPEQFF
TRBJ2-3	TRBV6-2/TRBV6-3	few	-	TGTGCCAGCAGCTTCCGGGATTCTACCCCAGATACGCAGTATTTT	CASSFRDSTPDTQYF
TRBJ2-1	TRBV27	many	TRBD2	TGTGCCAGCAGTCTCAATCACCCCGGGACTAGAGATTGGGATGAGCAGTTCTTC	CASSLNHPGTRDWDEQFF
TRBJ1-4	TRBV30	-	-	TGTGCCTGGACCGTCAAGATTTTAGGGGAAAAACTGTTTTTT	CAWTVKILGEKLFF
TRBJ2-2	TRBV2	many	-	TGTGCCAGCAGTGATGGACGGAGCTTAGTCACCGGGGAGCTGTTTTTT	CASSDGRSLVTGELFF
TRBJ2-3	TRBV4-3	-	TRBD2	TGCGCCAGCAGCCAAGATTGGACCGGACTAGCGGGGGAAGATACGCAGTATTTT	CASSQDWTGLAGEDTQYF
TRBJ2-1	TRBV2	-	-	TGTGCCAGCGCAAGACTGGGCGCGGATGAGCAGTTCTTC	CASARLGADEQFF
TRBJ2-7	TRBV12-3/TRBV12-4	many	TRBD1	TGTGCCAGCAGTTTGGGACAGGGGCGAGCCGAGCAGTACTTC	CASSLGQGRAEQYF
TRBJ1-5	TRBV12-3/TRBV12-4	-	-	TGTGCCAGCAGTTTAGGGGGTAATAGCGATCAGCCCCAGCATTTT	CASSLGGNSDQPQHF